The clone carrying this T cell receptor (beta chain) was recorded a few times. Sequencing was performed with immunoSEQ multiplex PCR; in TCRdb, only in-frame clones are kept and a portion is missing. The sample carries 40,000 to 55,000 clones, around nine tenths recorded once. J lost 3 bases, V lost 4 bases, and 0 bases had no gene match. Germline V lookup: CDR1 MNHEY, CDR2 SVGAGI. The CDR3 is 16 residues long. The record originates from a study of PD-L1 blockade in urothelial cancer. Noted time point: pretreatment peripheral blood. The chain joins TRBV6-5 to TRBJ2-6; TRBD2 matches at 13 bases. This clonotype originated in a donor aged 40 or older with urothelial cancer. Sequenced material: PBMCs, taken around atezolizumab (anti-PD-L1) treatment. The CDR3 is CASSWTSGSGANVLTF. The CDR3 DNA is TGTGCCAGCAGTTGGACTAGCGGGAGTGGGGCCAACGTCCTGACTTTC.